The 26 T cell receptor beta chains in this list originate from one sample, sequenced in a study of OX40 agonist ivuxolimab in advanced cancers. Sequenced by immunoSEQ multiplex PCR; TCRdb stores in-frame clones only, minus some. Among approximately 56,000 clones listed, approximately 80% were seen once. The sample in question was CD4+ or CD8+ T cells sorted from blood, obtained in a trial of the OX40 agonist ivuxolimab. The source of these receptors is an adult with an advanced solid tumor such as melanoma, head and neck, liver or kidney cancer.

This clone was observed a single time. CDR3 sequence: CASSLGRGTTNIQYF. The CDR3 DNA is TGCGCCAGCAGCTTGGGCCGGGGAACGACAAACATTCAGTACTTC. V is TRBV5-1 and J is TRBJ2-4; TRBD2 might be the D (5 bases). The germline V gene has CDR1 SGHRS and CDR2 YFSETQ. V was shortened by 0 bases and J by 6 bases, with 13 bases between the two germline ends. The CDR3 loop spans 15 amino acids.

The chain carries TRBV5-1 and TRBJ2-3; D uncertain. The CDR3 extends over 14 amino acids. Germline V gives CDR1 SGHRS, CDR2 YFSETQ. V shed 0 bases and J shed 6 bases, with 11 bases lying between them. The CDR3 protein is CASSLVPVGDTQYF. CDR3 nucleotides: TGCGCCAGCAGCTTGGTCCCGGTTGGGGATACGCAGTATTTT.

CDR3 DNA: TGTGCCAGCAGCTTAGCTGGCAGCAGTCATCAGCCCCAGCATTTT. Translating gives CASSLAGSSHQPQHF. The chain couples TRBV11-2 to TRBJ1-5; D gene unclear. The CDR3 is 15 residues long. Looked up from germline, CDR1 is SGHAT and CDR2 is FQNNGV. Trimming shortened V by 1 base and J by 5 bases, and 12 bases separated the two germline ends.

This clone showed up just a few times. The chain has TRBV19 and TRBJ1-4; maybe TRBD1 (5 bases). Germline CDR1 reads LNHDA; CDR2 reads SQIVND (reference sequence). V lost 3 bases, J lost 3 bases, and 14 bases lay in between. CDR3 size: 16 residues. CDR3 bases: TGTGCCAGTAGTATTGGGACCGCGGCGTCTAATGAAAAACTGTTTTTT. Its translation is CASSIGTAASNEKLFF.

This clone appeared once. This CDR3 reads CASSLWTGETEAFF. The CDR3 coding sequence is TGTGCCAGCAGTCTGTGGACAGGGGAAACTGAAGCTTTCTTT. The rearrangement links TRBV28 to TRBJ1-1, with TRBD1 matching 9 bases. Germline assignment: CDR1 MDHEN and CDR2 SYDVKM. Unmatched junction bases numbered 6, after V lost 5 bases and J lost 5 bases. The CDR3 consists of 14 residues.

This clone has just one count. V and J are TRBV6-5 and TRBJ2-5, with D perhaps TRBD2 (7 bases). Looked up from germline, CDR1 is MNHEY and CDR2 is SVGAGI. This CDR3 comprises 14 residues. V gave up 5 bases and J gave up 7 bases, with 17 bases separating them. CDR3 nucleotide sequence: TGTGCCAGCAGTGGGGGCGGGGGACTCGGGACCCAGTACTTC. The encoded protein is CASSGGGGLGTQYF.

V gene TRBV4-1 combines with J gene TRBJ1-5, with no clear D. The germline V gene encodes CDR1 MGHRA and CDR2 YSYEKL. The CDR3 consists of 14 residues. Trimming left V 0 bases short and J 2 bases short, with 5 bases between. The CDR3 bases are TGCGCCAGCAGCCAAGACATGGGCAATCAGCCCCAGCATTTT. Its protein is CASSQDMGNQPQHF.

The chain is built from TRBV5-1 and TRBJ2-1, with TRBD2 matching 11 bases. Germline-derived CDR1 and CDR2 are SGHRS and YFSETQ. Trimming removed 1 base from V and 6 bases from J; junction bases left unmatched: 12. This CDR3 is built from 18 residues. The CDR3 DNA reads TGCGCCAGCAGCTTGACTACTCTAGCGGGGGGCCCTCCCAATGAGCAGTTCTTC. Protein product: CASSLTTLAGGPPNEQFF. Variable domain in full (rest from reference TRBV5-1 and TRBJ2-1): KAGVTQTPRYLIKTRGQQVTLSCSPISGHRSVSWYQQTPGQGLQFLFEYFSETQRNKGNFPGRFSGRQFSNSRSEMNVSTLELGDSALYLCASSLTTLAGGPPNEQFFGPGTRLTVL.

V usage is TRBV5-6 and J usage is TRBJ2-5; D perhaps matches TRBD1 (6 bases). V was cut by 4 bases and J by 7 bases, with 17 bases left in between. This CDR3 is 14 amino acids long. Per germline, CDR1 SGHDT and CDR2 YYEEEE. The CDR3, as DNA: TGTGCCAGCAGCAAGCAACAGGGTTGGGGGACCCAGTACTTC. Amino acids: CASSKQQGWGTQYF.

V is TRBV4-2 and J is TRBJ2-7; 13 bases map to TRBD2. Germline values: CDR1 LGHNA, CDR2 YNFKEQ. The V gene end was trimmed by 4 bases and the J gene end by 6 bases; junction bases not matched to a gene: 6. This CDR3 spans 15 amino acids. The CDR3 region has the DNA TGTGCCAGCAGCCTCGGGACTAGCGGGAAGGTCGAGCAGTACTTC. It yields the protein CASSLGTSGKVEQYF.

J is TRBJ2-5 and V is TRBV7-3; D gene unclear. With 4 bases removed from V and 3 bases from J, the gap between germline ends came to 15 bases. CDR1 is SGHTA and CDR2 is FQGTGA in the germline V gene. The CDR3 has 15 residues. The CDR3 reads CASSSGRRWEETQYF. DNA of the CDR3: TGTGCCAGCAGCTCGGGCCGGAGATGGGAAGAGACCCAGTACTTC.

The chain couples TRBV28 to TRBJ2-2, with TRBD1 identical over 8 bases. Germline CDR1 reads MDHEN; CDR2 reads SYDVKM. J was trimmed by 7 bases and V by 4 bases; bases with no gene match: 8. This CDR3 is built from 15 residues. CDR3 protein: CASSSRRGLSGELFF. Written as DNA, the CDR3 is TGTGCCAGCAGTTCTCGCAGGGGGCTTAGCGGGGAGCTGTTTTTT.

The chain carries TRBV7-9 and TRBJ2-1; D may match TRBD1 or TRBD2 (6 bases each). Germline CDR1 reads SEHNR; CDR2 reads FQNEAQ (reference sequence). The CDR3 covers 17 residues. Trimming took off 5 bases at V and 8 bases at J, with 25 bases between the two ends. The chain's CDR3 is CASSPKPTLGGIHEQFF. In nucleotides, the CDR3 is TGTGCCAGCAGCCCTAAACCGACCTTAGGGGGGATCCATGAGCAGTTCTTC.

CDR3 sequence reads: CASSPRVQETQYF. As DNA, the CDR3 is TGTGCCAGCAGTCCCAGGGTCCAAGAGACCCAGTACTTC. The gene calls are TRBV6-6 and TRBJ2-5; D is possibly TRBD1 (5 bases). The V end lost 5 bases, the J end lost 1 base, and 8 bases lay between the germline ends. This CDR3 has 13 residues. Germline V lookup: CDR1 MNHNY, CDR2 SVGAGI (reference sequence).

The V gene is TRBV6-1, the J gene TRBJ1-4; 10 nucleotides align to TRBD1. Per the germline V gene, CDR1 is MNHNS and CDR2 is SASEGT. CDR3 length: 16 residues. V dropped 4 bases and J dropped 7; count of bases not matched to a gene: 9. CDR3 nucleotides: TGTGCCAGCAGTGGAGGGACAGGGGATTGGGGTGAAAAACTGTTTTTT. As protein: CASSGGTGDWGEKLFF.

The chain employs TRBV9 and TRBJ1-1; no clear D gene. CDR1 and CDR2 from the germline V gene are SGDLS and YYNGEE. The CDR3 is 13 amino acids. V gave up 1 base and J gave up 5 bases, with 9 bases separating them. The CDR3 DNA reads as TGTGCCAGCAGCGTACCCCCATCGACTGAAGCTTTCTTT. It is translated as CASSVPPSTEAFF.

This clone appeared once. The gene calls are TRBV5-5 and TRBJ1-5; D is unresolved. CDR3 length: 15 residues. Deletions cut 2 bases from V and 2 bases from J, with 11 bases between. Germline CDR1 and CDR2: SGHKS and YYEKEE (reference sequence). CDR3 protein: CASSLTYRGNQPQHF. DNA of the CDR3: TGTGCCAGCAGCTTAACCTACCGGGGCAATCAGCCCCAGCATTTT.

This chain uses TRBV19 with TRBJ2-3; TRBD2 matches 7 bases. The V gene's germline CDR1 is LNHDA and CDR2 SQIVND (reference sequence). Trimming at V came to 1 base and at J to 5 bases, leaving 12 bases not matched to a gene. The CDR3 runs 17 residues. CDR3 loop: CASSIATASGSLDTQYF. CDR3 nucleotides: TGTGCCAGTAGTATAGCAACGGCTAGCGGATCCTTAGATACGCAGTATTTT. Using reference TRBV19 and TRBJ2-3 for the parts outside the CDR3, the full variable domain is DGGITQSPKYLFRKEGQNVTLSCEQNLNHDAMYWYRQDPGQGLRLIYYSQIVNDFQKGDIAEGYSVSREKKESFPLTVTSAQKNPTAFYLCASSIATASGSLDTQYFGPGTRLTVL.

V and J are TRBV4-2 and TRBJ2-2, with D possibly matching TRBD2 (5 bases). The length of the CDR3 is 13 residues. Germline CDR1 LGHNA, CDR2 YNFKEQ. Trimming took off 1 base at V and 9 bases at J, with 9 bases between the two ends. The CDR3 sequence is CASSQASGRELFF. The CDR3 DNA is TGTGCCAGCAGCCAAGCCTCCGGGAGGGAGCTGTTTTTT.

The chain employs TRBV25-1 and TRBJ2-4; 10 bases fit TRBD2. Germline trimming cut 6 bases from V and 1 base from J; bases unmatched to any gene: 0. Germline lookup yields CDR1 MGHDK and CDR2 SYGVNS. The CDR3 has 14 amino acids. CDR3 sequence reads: CASRTSGAKNIQYF. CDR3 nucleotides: TGTGCCAGCAGGACTAGCGGGGCCAAAAACATTCAGTACTTC. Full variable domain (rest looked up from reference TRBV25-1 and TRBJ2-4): EADIYQTPRYLVIGTGKKITLECSQTMGHDKMYWYQQDPGMELHLIHYSYGVNSTEKGDLSSESTVSRIRTEHFPLTLESARPSHTSQYLCASRTSGAKNIQYFGAGTRLSVL.

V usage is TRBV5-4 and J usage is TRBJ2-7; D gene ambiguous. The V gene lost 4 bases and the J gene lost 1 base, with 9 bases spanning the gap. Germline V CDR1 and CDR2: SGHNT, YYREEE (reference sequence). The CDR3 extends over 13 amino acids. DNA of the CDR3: TGTGCCAGCAGCCACCCGCGTTCCTACGAGCAGTACTTC. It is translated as CASSHPRSYEQYF. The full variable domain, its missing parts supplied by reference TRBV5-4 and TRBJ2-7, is ETGVTQSPTHLIKTRGQQVTLRCSSQSGHNTVSWYQQALGQGPQFIFQYYREEENGRGNFPPRFSGLQFPNYSSELNVNALELDDSALYLCASSHPRSYEQYFGPGTRLTVT.

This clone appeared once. CDR3: CASSPSRVSEAFF. CDR3 DNA: TGTGCCAGCAGTCCGTCGAGGGTTTCTGAAGCTTTCTTT. The rearrangement links TRBV6-5 to TRBJ1-1; D uncertain. V dropped 5 bases and J dropped 6 bases, with 13 bases sitting between them. CDR3 length equals 13 residues. Germline CDR1 MNHEY, CDR2 SVGAGI.

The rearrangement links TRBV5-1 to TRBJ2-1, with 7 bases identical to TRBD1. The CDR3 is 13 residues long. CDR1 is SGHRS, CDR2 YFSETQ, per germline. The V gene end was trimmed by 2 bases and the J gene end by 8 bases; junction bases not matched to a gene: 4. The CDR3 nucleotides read TGCGCCAGCAGCTTACGACAGGGCCATGAGCAGTTCTTC. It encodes CASSLRQGHEQFF.

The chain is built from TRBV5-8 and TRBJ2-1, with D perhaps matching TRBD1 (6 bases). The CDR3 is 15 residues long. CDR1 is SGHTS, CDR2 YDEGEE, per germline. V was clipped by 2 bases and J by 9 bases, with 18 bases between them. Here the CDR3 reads CASSFQGIDSSEQFF. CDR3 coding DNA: TGTGCCAGCAGCTTCCAGGGGATTGACTCGAGTGAGCAGTTCTTC. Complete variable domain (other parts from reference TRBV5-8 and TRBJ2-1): EAGVTQSPTHLIKTRGQQATLRCSPISGHTSVYWYQQALGLGLQFLLWYDEGEERNRGNFPPRFSGRQFPNYSSELNVNALELEDSALYLCASSFQGIDSSEQFFGPGTRLTVL.

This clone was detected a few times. The CDR3: CASSRDRPASGELFF. CDR3 coding DNA: TGTGCCAGCAGCCGGGACAGACCCGCCTCGGGGGAACTGTTTTTT. The chain combines TRBV11-3 with TRBJ1-4, with 7 bases identical to TRBD1. The CDR3 length is 15 residues. V was pared by 5 bases and J by 12 bases, with 15 bases of the junction left unmatched. The V gene's germline CDR1 is SGHNT and CDR2 YENEEA.

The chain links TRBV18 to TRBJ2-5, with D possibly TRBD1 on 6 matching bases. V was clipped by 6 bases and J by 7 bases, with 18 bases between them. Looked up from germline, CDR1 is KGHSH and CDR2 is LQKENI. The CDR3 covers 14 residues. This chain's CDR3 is CASSPDSSQVTQYF. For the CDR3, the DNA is TGTGCCAGCTCCCCGGACAGCTCCCAGGTGACCCAGTACTTC. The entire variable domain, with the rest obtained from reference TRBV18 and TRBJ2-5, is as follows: NAGVMQNPRHLVRRRGQEARLRCSPMKGHSHVYWYRQLPEEGLKFMVYLQKENIIDESGMPKERFSAEFPKEGPSILRIQQVVRGDSAAYFCASSPDSSQVTQYFGPGTRLLVL.